One and the same sample provided the 22 T cell receptor beta chains below, sequenced in a study of cytomegalovirus exposure and HLA in healthy donors. PCR used 60 Vbeta primers and 13 Jbeta primers. Method: immunoSEQ multiplex PCR; TCRdb's copy keeps in-frame clones and lacks some. The repertoire holds 150,000 or so clones, with 75% to 80% as singletons. Sequenced material: PBMCs. Every receptor here comes from a man between 35 and 55 years old in good health and CMV-seropositive.

This sequence joins TRBV5-1 and TRBJ2-7; 12 positions match TRBD2. CDR3 size: 15 residues. CDR1 is SGHRS, CDR2 YFSETQ, per germline. J lost 1 base, V lost 3 bases, and 2 bases had no gene match. CDR3 in DNA: TGCGCCAGCAGCTGGGGACTAGCGGGTTCCTACGAGCAGTACTTC. Encoded protein: CASSWGLAGSYEQYF.

This clone was seen more than once but under ten times. The chain is built from TRBV6-5 and TRBJ1-3; D unclear. Germline CDR1 reads MNHEY; CDR2 reads SVGAGI. The CDR3 totals 11 residues. Trimming removed 6 bases at V and 4 bases at J, with 4 bases between. CDR3 in amino acids: CASSVGNTIYF. The CDR3 DNA sequence: TGTGCCAGCAGCGTGGGAAACACCATATATTTT.

J is TRBJ2-3 and V is TRBV18; TRBD2 matches at 11 bases. CDR1 is KGHSH and CDR2 is LQKENI in the germline V gene. Unmatched junction bases numbered 5, after V lost 6 bases and J lost 0 bases. The CDR3 sequence is 16 residues long. CDR3 nucleotides: TGTGCCAGCTCGCTGACTAGCGGGGTTAGCACAGATACGCAGTATTTT. It encodes CASSLTSGVSTDTQYF.

The chain employs TRBV19 and TRBJ1-5; D call uncertain. Germline CDR1 and CDR2: LNHDA and SQIVND (reference sequence). The CDR3 consists of 14 residues. V lost 5 bases and J lost 5, with 13 bases in between. In DNA, the CDR3 is TGTGCCAGTAGTCCTACCAACCCGTATCAGCCCCAGCATTTT. The encoded protein is CASSPTNPYQPQHF.

This clone was observed a few times. The genes are TRBV10-1 and TRBJ1-2; 8 nucleotides line up with TRBD1. J gave up 8 bases and V 2 bases, and 7 bases lay outside the gene matches. This CDR3 spans 14 amino acids. CDR1 and CDR2 (germline): WNHNN, SYGVQD (reference sequence). CDR3 in DNA: TGCGCCAGCAGTGAGAAGAGGACAGGGAGCGGCTACACCTTC. As protein: CASSEKRTGSGYTF.

This clone came up a few times. The rearrangement joins TRBV11-3 to TRBJ1-4; 7 nucleotides align to TRBD1. The length of the CDR3 is 13 residues. Per the germline V gene, CDR1 is SGHNT and CDR2 is YENEEA. V lost 5 bases and J lost 7; bases outside the gene matches: 4. CDR3: CASSSRDSEKLFF. In nucleotides, the CDR3 is TGTGCCAGCAGCAGCCGGGACAGTGAAAAACTGTTTTTT.

This rearrangement joins TRBV6-1 to TRBJ2-1, with D possibly matching TRBD2 (5 bases). Per the germline V gene, CDR1 is MNHNS and CDR2 is SASEGT. The germline V and J ends were trimmed by 4 bases and 5 bases, with 9 bases remaining between them. The CDR3 covers 13 residues. This chain's CDR3 is CASSARVHNEQFF. The CDR3 DNA sequence: TGTGCCAGCAGTGCGCGGGTGCACAATGAGCAGTTCTTC.

This chain links TRBV14 with TRBJ1-2; a weak D match, TRBD1 (5 bases). V dropped 0 bases and J dropped 2 bases, with 13 bases sitting between them. The CDR3 is made up of 16 amino acids. Looked up from germline, CDR1 is SGHDN and CDR2 is FVKESK. The CDR3 DNA reads TGTGCCAGCAGCCAAGACCGGAGGGGCGGAAACTATGGCTACACCTTC. Protein product: CASSQDRRGGNYGYTF. Variable domain in full (rest from reference TRBV14 and TRBJ1-2): EAGVTQFPSHSVIEKGQTVTLRCDPISGHDNLYWYRRVMGKEIKFLLHFVKESKQDESGMPNNRFLAERTGGTYSTLKVQPAELEDSGVYFCASSQDRRGGNYGYTFGSGTRLTVV.

To note about this clone: A junction end diverges from the germline sequence, so it may reflect a read error. V and J are TRBV5-1 and TRBJ2-7; 13 bases are shared with TRBD2. There are 14 residues in the CDR3. Germline lookup yields CDR1 SGHRS and CDR2 YFSETQ. The CDR3 loop reads CASSLDGLAGVFEF. CDR3 DNA sequence: TGCGCCAGCAGCTTGGATGGACTAGCGGGAGTATTTGAGTTC.

This clone was counted only a few times. The chain employs TRBV5-1 and TRBJ2-1; 8 positions agree with TRBD2. CDR3 size: 16 residues. V shed 0 bases and J 4 bases; nucleotides not matched to a gene: 6. Germline assignment: CDR1 SGHRS and CDR2 YFSETQ. DNA of the CDR3: TGCGCCAGCAGCTTGGTGGGCGGGGGGAATTACAATGAGCAGTTCTTC. Its translation is CASSLVGGGNYNEQFF.

This clone was recorded once. This chain connects TRBV10-1 to TRBJ2-3, with a possible D match to TRBD1 (6 bases). This CDR3 is built from 15 residues. Germline loops: CDR1 WNHNN, CDR2 SYGVQD (reference sequence). Trimming pared 9 bases from V and 2 bases from J, leaving 18 bases between. The DNA for the CDR3 is TGCGCCAGTTTAAACGACAGGTCAGACACAGATACGCAGTATTTT. It is translated as CASLNDRSDTDTQYF.

The chain has TRBV5-1 and TRBJ2-7; 9 bases line up with TRBD1. Germline V CDR1 and CDR2: SGHRS, YFSETQ. J gave up 5 bases and V 4 bases, and 7 bases lay outside the gene matches. CDR3 length: 14 amino acids. The CDR3 DNA is TGCGCCAGCAGCACCGGGACAGGGACCCACGAGCAGTACTTC. This gives the protein CASSTGTGTHEQYF.

The chain uses TRBV27 and TRBJ2-1, with a weak D call TRBD1 (5 bases). In germline, CDR1 is MNHEY, CDR2 SMNVEV (reference sequence). The CDR3 is 18 amino acids. Trimming stripped 10 bases from V and 4 bases from J, with 29 bases between. In DNA form, the CDR3 reads TGTGCCACCCCACCCCTTAACAGGTCCCCGTTGCGGTACAATGAGCAGTTCTTC. This gives the protein CATPPLNRSPLRYNEQFF.

The chain is built from TRBV6-1 and TRBJ1-2; 10 bases align to TRBD1. The germline V gene has CDR1 MNHNS and CDR2 SASEGT. The CDR3 runs to 16 residues. The V and J ends lost 0 bases and 8 bases, in that order; junction bases with no gene match: 9. The CDR3: CASSEARRQGALGYTF. In nucleotides, the CDR3 is TGTGCCAGCAGTGAAGCGCGGAGACAGGGGGCTTTAGGCTACACCTTC.

V and J are TRBV11-2 and TRBJ2-7, with D perhaps TRBD1 (6 bases). CDR3 size: 15 residues. CDR1 is SGHAT, CDR2 FQNNGV, per germline. Between the trimmed V and J ends, which lost 4 bases and 2 bases, there was a span of 15 bases. CDR3 DNA: TGTGCCAGCAGCTACCGCCGGGACACAACCTACGAGCAGTACTTC. Amino acids: CASSYRRDTTYEQYF. Full variable domain (missing parts from reference TRBV11-2 and TRBJ2-7): EAGVAQSPRYKIIEKRQSVAFWCNPISGHATLYWYQQILGQGPKLLIQFQNNGVVDDSQLPKDRFSAERLKGVDSTLKIQPAKLEDSAVYLCASSYRRDTTYEQYFGPGTRLTVT.

This clone was recorded a few times. The rearrangement links TRBV9 to TRBJ1-1, with 7 bases that match TRBD1. CDR3 size: 14 residues. V gave up 2 bases and J gave up 4 bases; unmatched junction bases: 5. Germline CDR1 SGDLS, CDR2 YYNGEE. The CDR3 bases are TGTGCCAGCAGCGTCAGCCCAGGGGGCACTGAAGCTTTCTTT. As protein: CASSVSPGGTEAFF. Variable domain in full (rest from reference TRBV9 and TRBJ1-1): DSGVTQTPKHLITATGQRVTLRCSPRSGDLSVYWYQQSLDQGLQFLIQYYNGEERAKGNILERFSAQQFPDLHSELNLSSLELGDSALYFCASSVSPGGTEAFFGQGTRLTVV.

This CDR3 reads CASSIAGQGSIQYF. CDR3 sequence (DNA): TGTGCCAGTAGTATAGCCGGCCAGGGCAGCATTCAGTACTTC. The J gene is TRBJ2-4, the V gene TRBV19; D might be TRBD1 (5 bases). CDR1 is LNHDA and CDR2 is SQIVND in the germline V gene (reference sequence). V lost 1 base and J 9 bases, leaving 13 bases between the germline ends. The CDR3 is 14 residues long.

This clone was picked up a small number of times. The V call is TRBV28, the J call TRBJ1-5, with TRBD1 identical over 11 bases. The germline gives CDR1 MDHEN, CDR2 SYDVKM. Trimming removed 6 bases from V and 0 bases from J; junction bases left unmatched: 4. This CDR3 comprises 16 residues. The chain's CDR3 is CASRGTGGYSNQPQHF. As DNA, the CDR3 is TGTGCCAGCAGGGGGACAGGGGGGTATAGCAATCAGCCCCAGCATTTT. The full variable domain, its missing parts supplied by reference TRBV28 and TRBJ1-5, is DVKVTQSSRYLVKRTGEKVFLECVQDMDHENMFWYRQDPGLGLRLIYFSYDVKMKEKGDIPEGYSVSREKKERFSLILESASTNQTSMYLCASRGTGGYSNQPQHFGDGTRLSIL.

J is TRBJ2-5 and V is TRBV5-5, with D perhaps matching TRBD2 (6 bases). In germline, CDR1 is SGHKS, CDR2 YYEKEE (reference sequence). CDR3 length: 13 residues. V shed 2 bases and J shed 9 bases, with 14 bases lying between them. CDR3 amino acids: CASSFRGPGAQYF. CDR3 bases: TGTGCCAGCAGCTTTCGGGGACCGGGGGCCCAGTACTTC.

The rearrangement joins TRBV5-4 to TRBJ2-5; D is unclear. With 2 bases removed from V and 5 bases from J, the gap between germline ends came to 7 bases. This CDR3 spans 12 amino acids. Germline values: CDR1 SGHNT, CDR2 YYREEE (reference sequence). The CDR3 here is CASSFEWETQYF. CDR3 nucleotides: TGTGCCAGCAGCTTTGAGTGGGAGACCCAGTACTTC.

The rearrangement uses TRBV27 and TRBJ2-3; 7 bases agree with TRBD2. CDR1 and CDR2 from the germline V gene are MNHEY and SMNVEV (reference sequence). V trimming: 9 bases; J trimming: 2 bases; junction bases outside the gene matches: 11. This CDR3 comprises 15 residues. CDR3 DNA sequence: TGTGCCAGAAAAGTTGAGCGGGATCCCACAGATACGCAGTATTTT. Its translation: CARKVERDPTDTQYF.

V is TRBV4-1 and J is TRBJ2-7, with TRBD1 matching over 8 bases. CDR3 length: 15 residues. V dropped 0 bases and J dropped 0; count of bases not matched to a gene: 1. Per the germline V gene, CDR1 is MGHRA and CDR2 is YSYEKL. The CDR3 coding sequence is TGCGCCAGCAGCCAAGAAGGGACAGGCTCCTACGAGCAGTACTTC. It encodes CASSQEGTGSYEQYF.